Described below is a single T cell receptor (beta chain) sequence and its context. Its antigen remains undetermined. The record has no base qualities; no much larger clone is one base away. Trimming removed 5 bases from V and 2 bases from J; the gene matches leave 6 bases unexplained. Spanning cysteine to phenylalanine, the CDR3 consists of 15 amino acids. This entry keeps only the CDR3 DNA: 45 bases, framed from base 1. CDR1 SGHTA and CDR2 FQGNSA were looked up in the germline V gene. This record belongs to a study of blood T cell repertoires in COVID-19 (TCRdb year 2020). With respect to the entire study: Samples covering the acute and convalescent phases of COVID-19 were provided by collaborators in the United States, Italy and Spain. The material from the prospective study consisted of cDNA or gDNA derived from T cells, B-cell-depleted T cells, or PBMCs. The dataset comprised deeply sampled blood TCRbeta repertoires from subjects exposed to, actively infected with, or recovered from COVID-19. A freely available public database, intended as a resource for researchers studying the immune response to SARS-CoV-2, is where the repertoires were released. The samples were drawn from the first 160 participants of the ongoing ImmuneRACE study and from roughly 1,300 subjects provided by 6 global collaborators. The sample metadata nearly always contained a de-identified subject ID, COVID-19 status, age in years and sex. Where HLA class I and class II types were available, the types were taken from metadata supplied by the sample provider, not from assay-based typing. Broader findings and caveats from the paper: Clinical and demographic metadata were provided uncurated, with the amount varying by source and participant.

TCRbeta CDR3 regions were amplified from genomic DNA by means of the immunoSEQ Assay, a bias-controlled multiplex PCR. Under the source paper's analysis protocol: Nucleated cell counts per sample were estimated from amplification of reference gene primers within the assay. To quantify the absolute abundance of each unique TCRbeta CDR3 rearrangement, sequence reads were collapsed and filtered. For each sample, productive Simpson clonality was calculated as the square root of Simpson's diversity index across productive rearrangements. TCRdb obtained this table from immuneACCESS and retained in-frame rearrangements with V and J assigned. These tables miss some clones; where compared with another copy, unresolved V genes account for less than half of the shortfall, and the remainder is unexplained. V, J and clone size derive from that table, while D and trimming were established from the DNA sequence. This sample holds tens of thousands of clones; roughly four fifths were observed only once. Around a fifth of the sample goes to the ten largest clones.

Whole blood was collected in K2EDTA tubes by collaborating institutions according to the institutions' own protocols. For TCRbeta analysis, collaborators shipped samples in one of three forms: frozen whole blood, isolated PBMCs, or DNA extracted from either of those sample types. This TCR derives from a human donor in a cohort sampled during active COVID-19. Sample: peripheral blood. The sequence is built from TRBV7-2 and TRBJ2-7; 10 nucleotides in the junction match TRBD1. CDR3 loop: CASSPRTGGTYEQYF. The bases are TGTGCCAGCAGCCCAAGGACAGGGGGGACCTACGAGCAGTACTTC.